These 8 T cell receptor beta chains were sequenced from one sample in a study of T cells in Graves' hyperthyroidism and ophthalmopathy. Amplification of TCR beta CDR3 regions used RNA as the template. The HTBI primer set drove a first-round RT-PCR of the TCR CDR3. TCRdb re-called the multiplex PCR reads with MiXCR, one entry per CDR3 protein. This table has under 750,000 distinct CDR3 sequences, about 17% appearing once. Sequencing used blood. These receptors came from a woman between 45 and 60 years old with Graves' hyperthyroidism that later progressed to Graves' ophthalmopathy.

The chain employs TRBV18 and TRBJ1-2; unclear D gene. Germline V gives CDR1 KGHSH, CDR2 LQKENI. The CDR3 covers 18 residues. Trimming left V 1 base short and J 5 bases short, with 23 bases between. The CDR3 nucleotides are TGTGCCAGCTCACCACGAGAAATCGAGGGAGGTAGTAGATATGGCTACACCTTC. It yields the protein CASSPREIEGGSRYGYTF.

This clonotype was observed many times. The rearrangement links TRBV27 to TRBJ1-1; D ambiguous. The germline gives CDR1 MNHEY, CDR2 SMNVEV (reference sequence). The V and J ends lost 8 bases and 0 bases respectively, with 10 bases between them. The CDR3 totals 13 residues. The CDR3 nucleotides are TGTGCCAGCGCCGTCGGTATGAACACTGAAGCTTTCTTT. Protein product: CASAVGMNTEAFF.

V usage is TRBV11-2 and J usage is TRBJ2-5; 10 bases agree with TRBD2. The germline CDR1 and CDR2 sequences are SGHAT and FQNNGV. This CDR3 comprises 14 residues. The V and J ends lost 2 bases and 10 bases, in that order; junction bases with no gene match: 7. The CDR3 nucleotides read TGTGCCAGCAGCTTATCTTCTAGCGGGGGTTTCCAGTACTTC. Encoded protein: CASSLSSSGGFQYF.

The V and J genes are TRBV7-9 and TRBJ1-6, with a weak D call TRBD1 (5 bases). The CDR3 has 15 residues. Germline assignment: CDR1 SEHNR and CDR2 FQNEAQ (reference sequence). Trimming removed 1 base at V and 8 bases at J, with 12 bases between. CDR3 region: CASSLVRTGDSPLHF. In DNA, the CDR3 is TGTGCCAGCAGCTTAGTCCGGACGGGGGATTCACCCCTCCACTTT.

The chain has TRBV20-1 and TRBJ1-2; perhaps TRBD1 as D (5 bases). The germline CDR1 and CDR2 sequences are DFQATT and SNEGSKA (reference sequence). Trimming removed 0 bases at V and 4 bases at J, with 18 bases between. This CDR3 contains 16 residues. CDR3 residues: CSARDLGARGTYGYTF. In DNA form, the CDR3 reads TGCAGTGCTAGAGATCTAGGGGCGCGGGGGACCTATGGCTACACCTTC.

The chain joins TRBV27 to TRBJ2-3; D may be TRBD2 (6 bases). The CDR3 has 14 amino acids. Germline V gives CDR1 MNHEY, CDR2 SMNVEV (reference sequence). Deletions cut 8 bases from V and 2 bases from J, with 14 bases between. CDR3 residues: CASSRDFTTDTQYF. CDR3 nucleotides: TGTGCCAGCTCCCGGGACTTCACCACAGATACGCAGTATTTT.

J is TRBJ1-1 and V is TRBV29-1; weak D call: TRBD1 (5 bases). The CDR3 totals 14 residues. Trimming shortened V by 6 bases and J by 5 bases, and 19 bases separated the two germline ends. Germline assignment: CDR1 SQVTM and CDR2 ANQGSEA. The CDR3, as DNA: TGCAGCGTCCCCTCTCCGAGGGGAGCAACTGAAGCTTTCTTT. Its translation: CSVPSPRGATEAFF.

This rearrangement joins TRBV3-1 to TRBJ2-7; D tentatively fits TRBD1 or TRBD2 (5 bases each). CDR1 is LGHDT, CDR2 YNNKEL, per germline (reference sequence). CDR3 length: 14 amino acids. Trimming left V 4 bases short and J 5 bases short, with 15 bases between. The CDR3, as DNA: TGTGCCAGCAGCCTATCCGGGACGTTCGACGAGCAGTACTTC. Its protein is CASSLSGTFDEQYF.